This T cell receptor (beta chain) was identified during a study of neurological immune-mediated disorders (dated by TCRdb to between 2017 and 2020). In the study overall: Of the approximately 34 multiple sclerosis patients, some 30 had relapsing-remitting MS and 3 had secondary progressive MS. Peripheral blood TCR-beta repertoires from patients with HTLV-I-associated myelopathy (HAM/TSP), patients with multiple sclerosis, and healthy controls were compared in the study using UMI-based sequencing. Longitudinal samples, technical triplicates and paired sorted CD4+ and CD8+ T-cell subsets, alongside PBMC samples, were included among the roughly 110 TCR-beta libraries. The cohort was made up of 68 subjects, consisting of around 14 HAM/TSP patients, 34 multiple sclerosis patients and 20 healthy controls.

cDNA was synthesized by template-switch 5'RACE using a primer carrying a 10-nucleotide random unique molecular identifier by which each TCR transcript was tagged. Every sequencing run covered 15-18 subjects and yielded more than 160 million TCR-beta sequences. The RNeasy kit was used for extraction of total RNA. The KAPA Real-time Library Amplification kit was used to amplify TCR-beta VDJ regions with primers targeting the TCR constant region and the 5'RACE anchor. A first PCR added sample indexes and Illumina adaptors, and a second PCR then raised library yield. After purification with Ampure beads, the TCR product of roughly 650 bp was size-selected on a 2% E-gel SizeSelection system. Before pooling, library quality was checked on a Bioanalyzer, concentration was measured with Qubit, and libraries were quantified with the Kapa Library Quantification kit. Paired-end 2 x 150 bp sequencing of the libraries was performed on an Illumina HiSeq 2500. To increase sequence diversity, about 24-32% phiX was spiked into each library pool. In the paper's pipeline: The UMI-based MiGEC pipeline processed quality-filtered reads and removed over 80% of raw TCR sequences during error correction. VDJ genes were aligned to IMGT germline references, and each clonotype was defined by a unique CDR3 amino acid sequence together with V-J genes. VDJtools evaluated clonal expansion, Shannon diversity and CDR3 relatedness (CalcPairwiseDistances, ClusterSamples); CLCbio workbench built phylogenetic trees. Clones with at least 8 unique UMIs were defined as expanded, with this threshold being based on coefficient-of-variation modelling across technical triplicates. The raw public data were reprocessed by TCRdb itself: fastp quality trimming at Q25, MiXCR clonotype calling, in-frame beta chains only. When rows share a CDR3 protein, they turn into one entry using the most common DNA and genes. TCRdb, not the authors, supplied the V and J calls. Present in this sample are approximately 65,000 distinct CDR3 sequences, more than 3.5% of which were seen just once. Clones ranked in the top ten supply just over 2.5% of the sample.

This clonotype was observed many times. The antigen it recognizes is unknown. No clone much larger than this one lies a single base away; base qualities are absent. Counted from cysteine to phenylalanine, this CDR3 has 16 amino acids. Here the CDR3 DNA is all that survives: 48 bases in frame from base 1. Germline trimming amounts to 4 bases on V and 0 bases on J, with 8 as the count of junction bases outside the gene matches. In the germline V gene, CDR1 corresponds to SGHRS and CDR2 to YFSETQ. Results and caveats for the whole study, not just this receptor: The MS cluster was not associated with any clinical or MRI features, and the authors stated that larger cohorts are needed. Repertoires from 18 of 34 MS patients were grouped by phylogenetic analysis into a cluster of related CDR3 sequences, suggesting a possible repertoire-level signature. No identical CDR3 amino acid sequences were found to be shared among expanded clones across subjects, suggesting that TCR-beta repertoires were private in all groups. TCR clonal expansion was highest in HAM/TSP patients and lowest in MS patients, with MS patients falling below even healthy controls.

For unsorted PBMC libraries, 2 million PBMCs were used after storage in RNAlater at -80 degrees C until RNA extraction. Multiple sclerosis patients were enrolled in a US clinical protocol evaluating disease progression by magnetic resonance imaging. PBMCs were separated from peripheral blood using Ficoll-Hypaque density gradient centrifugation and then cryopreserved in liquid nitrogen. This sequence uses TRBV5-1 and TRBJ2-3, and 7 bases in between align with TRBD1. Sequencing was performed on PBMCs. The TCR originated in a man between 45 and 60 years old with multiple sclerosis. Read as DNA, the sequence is TGCGCCAGCAGCCGTAACAGGGGCCAGAGCACAGATACGCAGTATTTT. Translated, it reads CASSRNRGQSTDTQYF.